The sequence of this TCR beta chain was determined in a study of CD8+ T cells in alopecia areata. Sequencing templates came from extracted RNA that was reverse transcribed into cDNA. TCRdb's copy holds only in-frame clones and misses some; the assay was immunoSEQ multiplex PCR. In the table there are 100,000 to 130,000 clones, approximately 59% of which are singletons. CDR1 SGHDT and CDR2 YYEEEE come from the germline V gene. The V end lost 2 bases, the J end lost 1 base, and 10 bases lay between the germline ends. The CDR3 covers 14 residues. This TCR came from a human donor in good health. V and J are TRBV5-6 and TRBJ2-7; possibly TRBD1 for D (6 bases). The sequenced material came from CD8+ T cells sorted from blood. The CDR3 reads CASSFGTFSYEQYF. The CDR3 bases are TGTGCCAGCAGCTTCGGGACATTTTCCTACGAGCAGTACTTC.